The next 3 T cell receptor beta chains were all read from a single sample in a study of tumor-infiltrating lymphocytes in primary liver carcinoma. Unsorted bulk tissue of about 18-34 mg yielded co-extracted RNA and DNA. Synthesis of TCR beta cDNA was carried out from 450 to 650 ng total RNA with a constant-region primer. ARM-PCR, slightly modified, supplied the TCR beta libraries through three nested multiplex PCR rounds. TRBV1-TRBV30 forward and Cbeta reverse primers drove the first two roughly 10-cycle rounds. TCRdb reprocessed the multiplex PCR reads with MiXCR, giving one entry per CDR3 protein. The sample holds 40,000 or so distinct CDR3 sequences, approximately 82% seen once. Sequencing was carried out using tumor-adjacent normal liver tissue. Source of these receptors: a woman in her twenties or thirties with primary liver carcinoma and hepatitis B virus infection.

This chain links TRBV11-2 with TRBJ2-7; D perhaps matches TRBD1 (6 bases). CDR1 and CDR2 (germline): SGHAT, FQNNGV. This CDR3 spans 15 amino acids. V was clipped by 6 bases and J by 13 bases, with 28 bases between them. Written as DNA, the CDR3 is TGTGCCAGCAGACGGGACACAGCGGCCCCATACGACCAATACTTC. It encodes CASRRDTAAPYDQYF.

To note about this clonotype: Relative to the germline gene, one junction end is altered; a read error may explain this. The chain combines TRBV12-3 or TRBV12-4 with TRBJ2-2; perhaps TRBD2 as D (5 bases). This CDR3 has 11 amino acids. The CDR3 nucleotides are TGTGCCAGTAGTTTCGCCGGGGAGCCGTTTTTT. This sequence encodes CASSFAGEPFF.

The gene calls are TRBV29-1 and TRBJ2-5; TRBD1 agrees at 7 bases. From germline, CDR1 is SQVTM and CDR2 ANQGSEA. The CDR3 loop spans 15 amino acids. The CDR3 DNA is TGCAGTGTGGGATCGTGGGTGACAGGGCAAGAGACCCAGTACTTC. It is translated as CSVGSWVTGQETQYF.